This T cell receptor beta chain was captured by sequencing in a study of identical twins. The CDR3 spans 14 residues. From germline, CDR1 is LGHNA and CDR2 YNFKEQ. V was trimmed by 0 bases and J by 5 bases, leaving 10 bases between them. General observations from the study: A partial confounding effect on zero-insertion analyses could come from invariant MAIT and iNKT cells.

TCRdb itself ran the 5' RACE reads through MiXCR, one entry per CDR3 protein. The table includes approximately 240,000 distinct CDR3 sequences, 11% to 15% detected once. Comment on this clonotype: Its antigen is unidentified.

The source is a woman younger than 35 in good health. The specimen sequenced was memory (CD45RO+) T cells sorted from blood. V is TRBV4-2 and J is TRBJ2-5; D unclear. CDR3 nucleotide sequence: TGTGCCAGCAGCCAAGAGCTGGGGTGGGAGACCCAGTACTTC. This codes for CASSQELGWETQYF.